This T cell receptor (beta chain) appears in the sequencing data of a study of blood T cell repertoires in COVID-19. Profiled with immunoSEQ multiplex PCR; TCRdb holds only in-frame clones, not every one. The sample includes some 150,000 clones, roughly 81% seen only once; the top ten take roughly 8.4%. The CDR3 is 13 residues long. V shed 5 bases and J shed 6 bases, with 13 bases lying between them. The rearrangement uses TRBV12-3 or TRBV12-4 and TRBJ1-1; TRBD1 might be the D (5 bases). This TCR derives from a human donor with acute or convalescent COVID-19. The donor label of this sample is uncertain. The sample taken for sequencing was peripheral blood. This CDR3 reads CASSGVVGAEAFF. In DNA, the CDR3 is TGTGCCAGCAGTGGGGTCGTAGGGGCTGAAGCTTTCTTT.